This note documents a single T cell receptor beta chain sequence. Its target is not known. This specimen belongs to a study of cytomegalovirus exposure and HLA in healthy donors. General study points: It was in a later analysis that TCR association rates were seen to vary by HLA locus, highest for DRB1 and lowest for HLA-C. The authors later found most CMV-associated TCR beta chains appeared HLA-restricted. In a later analysis, V- and J-gene trimming of beta chains associated with a DCLRE1C missense variant, replicated independently.

Trimming stripped 3 bases from V and 2 bases from J, with 5 bases between. This CDR3 is built from 12 residues. From germline, CDR1 is SGDLS and CDR2 YYNGEE. The PCR made use of 60 Vbeta and 13 Jbeta primers. Clones were read by immunoSEQ multiplex PCR, and TCRdb kept only the in-frame ones, dropping some. The data contain some 180,000 clones, around 84% of them singletons. The chain has TRBV9 and TRBJ1-2; D is possibly TRBD1 (5 bases). This TCR came from a man aged 40-50 years in good health and CMV-seropositive. The sample comprised PBMCs. CDR3 amino acids: CASSEGNYGYTF. The DNA of the CDR3 is TGTGCCAGCAGCGAGGGGAACTATGGCTACACCTTC.